Listed below are T cell receptor beta chains from one sample, sequenced in a study of control samples from healthy donors and cancer patients. Clones were read by immunoSEQ multiplex PCR, and TCRdb kept only the in-frame ones, dropping some. The sample consists of about 82,000 clones, just under 95% of them appearing once. The sample comprised blood. These receptors originate from a woman between 18 and 29 years old in good health. The CDR3 runs from the conserved cysteine through the conserved F or W. A D gene is named only where the DNA matches it firmly. Some rows mark clone size as missing; the rest say once, few, many or name a class of expanded clone.

j_call	cdr3_length	d_call	v_call	clone_size	cdr3_nt	cdr3_aa
TRBJ2-7	15	TRBD2	TRBV6-1	NA	TGTGCCAGCAGTGAAGGACTAGCGGGAGCCTACGAGCAGTACTTC	CASSEGLAGAYEQYF
TRBJ2-3	16	TRBD1	TRBV7-2	NA	TGTGCCAGCAGCGGTCAGGGGACAGGGGGCAGGGATACGCAGTATTTT	CASSGQGTGGRDTQYF
TRBJ2-7	12	NA	TRBV29-1	NA	TGCAGCGCACAACAGGGATCCTACGAGCAGTACTTC	CSAQQGSYEQYF
TRBJ1-1	13	NA	TRBV27	once	TGTGCCAGCAGTTTAACAGCGAACACTGAAGCTTTCTTT	CASSLTANTEAFF
TRBJ1-5	13	NA	TRBV15	NA	TGTGCCACCAGCAGAGATACCAATCAGCCCCAGCATTTT	CATSRDTNQPQHF
TRBJ2-7	11	NA	TRBV28	NA	TGTGCCAGCCTAGGGGGGTACGAGCAGTACTTC	CASLGGYEQYF
TRBJ2-7	14	NA	TRBV2	once	TGTGCCAGCAGTGGGGGCGGGGCAACCTACGAGCAGTACTTC	CASSGGGATYEQYF
TRBJ2-5	15	NA	TRBV27	once	TGTGCCAGCAGTTTACTTGGCGACAGAGAAGAGACCCAGTACTTC	CASSLLGDREETQYF
TRBJ1-1	14	TRBD1	TRBV3-1/TRBV3-2	NA	TGTGCCAGCAGCCAAACAGGGGGACGGGCTGAAGCTTTCTTT	CASSQTGGRAEAFF
TRBJ1-2	12	NA	TRBV7-2	NA	TGTGCCAGTTATGGACGGCTCTATGGCTACACCTTC	CASYGRLYGYTF
TRBJ2-1	15	NA	TRBV9	NA	TGTGCCAGCAGCCCCTCAGGGGGGGTCCGCGATGAGCAGTTCTTC	CASSPSGGVRDEQFF
TRBJ2-7	16	TRBD1	TRBV10-3	NA	TGTGCCATCAGTGAGTCGGACAGGACGAGCTCCTACGAGCAGTACTTC	CAISESDRTSSYEQYF
TRBJ2-3	15	NA	TRBV18	NA	TGTGCCAGCTCACCCTCGAAACCTGGCACAGATACGCAGTATTTT	CASSPSKPGTDTQYF
TRBJ1-1	15	NA	TRBV18	NA	TGTGCCAGCTCACTCGACAGGCCATTGGGCACTGAAGCTTTCTTT	CASSLDRPLGTEAFF
TRBJ2-7	15	NA	TRBV29-1	NA	TGCAGCGTTCCAAAATCGCGGGACAGCGCCTACGAGCAGTACTTC	CSVPKSRDSAYEQYF
TRBJ2-5	16	NA	TRBV7-6	NA	TGTGCCAGCAGCTCAAGGTTATCGGGGTACCAAGAGACCCAGTACTTC	CASSSRLSGYQETQYF
TRBJ2-6	17	NA	TRBV4-3	NA	TGCGCCAGCAGCCAAGATGGGCCCGGCGCTGGGGCCAACGTCCTGACTTTC	CASSQDGPGAGANVLTF
TRBJ1-2	13	TRBD1	TRBV19	NA	TGTGCCAGTGGGACAGGGGTTAACTATGGCTACACCTTC	CASGTGVNYGYTF
TRBJ2-3	13	TRBD2	TRBV12-5	NA	TGTGCTAGTGGACCGACCGGGGGGAATACGCAGTATTTT	CASGPTGGNTQYF
TRBJ2-1	15	NA	TRBV10-1	NA	TGCGCCAGCAGGCGGAGGAGGGTCGGAGGCAATGAGCAGTTCTTC	CASRRRRVGGNEQFF
TRBJ1-3	14	NA	TRBV25-1	NA	TGTGCCAGCAGTAAGCCAAACTCTGGAAACACCATATATTTT	CASSKPNSGNTIYF
TRBJ2-5	15	TRBD1	TRBV10-3	NA	TGTGCCATCAGTTCCGGGACAGGGGTTCAAGAGACCCAGTACTTC	CAISSGTGVQETQYF
TRBJ2-1	16	TRBD2	TRBV28	NA	TGTGCCAGCAGTTTCCCCTTAGCGGGGGGGCCCCCTGAGCAGTTCTTC	CASSFPLAGGPPEQFF
TRBJ2-7	14	NA	TRBV4-3	NA	TGCGCCAGCAGCCAAGAATACACCTCCTACGAGCAGTACTTC	CASSQEYTSYEQYF
TRBJ1-5	14	NA	TRBV7-9	few	TGTGCCAGCAGCCCTGAAGACAGCGGGCAGCCCCAGCATTTT	CASSPEDSGQPQHF
TRBJ2-3	14	NA	TRBV7-6	NA	TGTGCCAGCAGCCCCAGTGTAGGGACGGATACGCAGTATTTT	CASSPSVGTDTQYF
TRBJ1-2	15	NA	TRBV7-6	NA	TGTGCCAGCAGCTTAGATGGCAGGGGATCGTATGGCTACACCTTC	CASSLDGRGSYGYTF
TRBJ2-7	18	NA	TRBV28	NA	TGTGCCAGCAGTTTGCTAGGGCCACTTGGGGGGGCAACCTACGAGCAGTACTTC	CASSLLGPLGGATYEQYF
TRBJ1-3	15	NA	TRBV7-9	NA	TGTGCCAGCAGCCCGAGGACAGCATTCGGGAACACCATATATTTT	CASSPRTAFGNTIYF
TRBJ1-1	15	TRBD1	TRBV3-1/TRBV3-2	NA	TGTGCCAGCAGCCAAGATTCAGGGGGTCGGACTGAAGCTTTCTTT	CASSQDSGGRTEAFF
TRBJ2-2	15	NA	TRBV19	NA	TGTGCCAGTAGTGAAGGGGGTCTATACACCGGGGAGCTGTTTTTT	CASSEGGLYTGELFF
TRBJ2-2	16	TRBD2	TRBV10-3	NA	TGTGCCATCAGGCTAGCGGGCGCCTTGAACACCGGGGAGCTGTTTTTT	CAIRLAGALNTGELFF
TRBJ2-5	17	NA	TRBV7-8	NA	TGTGCCAGCAGCTCCCAACTGTGGGGACAACCCACTTCGACCCAGTACTTC	CASSSQLWGQPTSTQYF
TRBJ2-3	15	NA	TRBV28	once	TGTGCCAGCAGTTTCCTAGGCCCCGGGGAAGATACGCAGTATTTT	CASSFLGPGEDTQYF
TRBJ2-7	15	TRBD1	TRBV24-1	NA	TGTGCCACCAGTGATCTAAGGACAGGGAGCGACGAGCAGTACTTC	CATSDLRTGSDEQYF
TRBJ2-7	15	TRBD1	TRBV7-8	NA	TGTGCCAGCAGCTTATTGGACAGGGAGAGCTACGAGCAGTACTTC	CASSLLDRESYEQYF
TRBJ2-7	14	TRBD1	TRBV5-1	NA	TGCGCCAGCAGCTTGGGGGACAGGGTCTACGAGCAGTACTTC	CASSLGDRVYEQYF
TRBJ2-3	13	NA	TRBV5-1	NA	TGCGCCAGCAGCTTGGTTGAGAGTGATACGCAGTATTTT	CASSLVESDTQYF
TRBJ2-7	13	NA	TRBV27	NA	TGTGCCAGCAGGGGTATTGCGTCCTACGAGCAGTACTTC	CASRGIASYEQYF
TRBJ1-1	14	NA	TRBV10-3	NA	TGTGCCATCAGTGACTCGTCCGGGAACACTGAAGCTTTCTTT	CAISDSSGNTEAFF
TRBJ2-1	14	TRBD1	TRBV7-8	NA	TGTGCCAGCAGCCTAGGGACAGCCAACAATGAGCAGTTCTTC	CASSLGTANNEQFF
TRBJ2-1	15	NA	TRBV10-1	NA	TGCGCCAGCAGTGAGTCTCGAGGGGGGTTGCATGAGCAGTTCTTC	CASSESRGGLHEQFF
TRBJ2-7	14	TRBD1	TRBV28	NA	TGTGCCAGCAGTTCCGGGACAGGGGCCTACGAGCAGTACTTC	CASSSGTGAYEQYF
TRBJ2-7	12	NA	TRBV6-6	NA	TGTGCCAGCAGTCCCCAGGGACGCGAGCAGTACTTC	CASSPQGREQYF
TRBJ2-3	15	NA	TRBV7-3	NA	TGTGCCAGCAGCTTAACCGGGCAGGGCGCAGATACGCAGTATTTT	CASSLTGQGADTQYF
TRBJ1-2	13	TRBD1	TRBV14	NA	TGTGCCAGCAGCCAGGAGACAGGGTTGGGCTACACCTTC	CASSQETGLGYTF
TRBJ1-1	13	TRBD1	TRBV27	NA	TGTGCCAGCAGTCCCAATTGGGAGGGGGCAACTTTCTTT	CASSPNWEGATFF
TRBJ1-4	11	NA	TRBV20-1	NA	TGCAGTGCTAGAGAAAAAGAAAAACTGTTTTTT	CSAREKEKLFF
TRBJ2-2	13	NA	TRBV19	NA	TGTGCCAGTAGTTTTGGACCCCCCGGGGAGCTGTTTTTT	CASSFGPPGELFF
TRBJ1-6	15	NA	TRBV2	few	TGTGCCAGCAGTGAACGGCAGGGAAAAACTTCACCCCTCCACTTT	CASSERQGKTSPLHF
TRBJ1-1	17	NA	TRBV7-8	NA	TGTGCCAGCAGCTTAGCTAGCGGGGGGGGTTTTAGCACTGAAGCTTTCTTT	CASSLASGGGFSTEAFF
TRBJ2-3	16	TRBD1	TRBV5-1	NA	TGCGCCAGCAGCTCTGGACAGGGGGCTTGGGTAGATACGCAGTATTTT	CASSSGQGAWVDTQYF
TRBJ2-3	14	TRBD2	TRBV14	NA	TGTGCCAGCAGCCCCGGGACTAGAAAAGGGACGCAGTATTTT	CASSPGTRKGTQYF
TRBJ1-5	15	NA	TRBV19	NA	TGTGCCAGTAGTACTACGGGGAAGAGAAATCAGCCCCAGCATTTT	CASSTTGKRNQPQHF
TRBJ2-7	14	NA	TRBV6-1	NA	TGTGCCAGCAGTGAAGCTTCGGAATCTAACGAGCAGTACTTC	CASSEASESNEQYF
TRBJ1-2	14	NA	TRBV7-9	NA	TGTGCCAGCAGCTTAGAAGGCTCTAACTATGGCTACACCTTC	CASSLEGSNYGYTF
TRBJ2-1	13	NA	TRBV19	NA	TGTGCCTCCGATGCAGGAAAGTACAATGAGCAGTTCTTC	CASDAGKYNEQFF